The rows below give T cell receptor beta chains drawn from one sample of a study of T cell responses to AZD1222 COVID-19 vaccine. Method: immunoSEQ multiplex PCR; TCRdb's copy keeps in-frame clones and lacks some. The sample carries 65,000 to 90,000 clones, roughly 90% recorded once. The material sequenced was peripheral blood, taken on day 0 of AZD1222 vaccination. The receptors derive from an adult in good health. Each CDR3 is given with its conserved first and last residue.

CAWSYGIGGYTF	TRBV30	TRBJ1-2
CASSLAGVTYNSPLHF	TRBV5-1	TRBJ1-6
CAISQSGGPQETQYF	TRBV10-3	TRBJ2-5
CASSFAGAEQYF	TRBV27	TRBJ2-7
CASSLIPGLGQETQYF	TRBV27	TRBJ2-5
CASIPPGGHYNEQFF	TRBV6-6	TRBJ2-1
CASSPGQGREQYF	TRBV7-9	TRBJ2-7
CASSERGTNQPQHF	TRBV6-1	TRBJ1-5
CASSQVWTTGGSPLHF	TRBV3-1/TRBV3-2	TRBJ1-6
CASSKGGAGAYSNQPQHF	TRBV21-1	TRBJ1-5
CASSSTPDTEAFF	TRBV7-2	TRBJ1-1
CASSGLATDTQYF	TRBV2	TRBJ2-3
CASSETGGGNTGELFF	TRBV5-1	TRBJ2-2
CASSYSPRGYEQYF	TRBV6-5	TRBJ2-7
CASSEATGGQETQYF	TRBV10-1	TRBJ2-5
CASSADGTGFTYEQYF	TRBV5-1	TRBJ2-7
CASSPGGGAGVQYF	TRBV5-1	TRBJ2-7
CAGSVASYGYTF	TRBV9	TRBJ1-2
CASSSDRAGGSPLHF	TRBV7-2	TRBJ1-6
CASSRGLAGGEEQYF	TRBV5-4	TRBJ2-7
CASSPGQGNTEAFF	TRBV19	TRBJ1-1
CASSPSGTPSNQPQHF	TRBV18	TRBJ1-5
CASRANLIGQPEQFF	TRBV2	TRBJ2-1
CASSRAEHSGNTIYF	TRBV21-1	TRBJ1-3
CASSPWTAGTEAFF	TRBV18	TRBJ1-1
CASSLNRGQGNSPLHF	TRBV7-9	TRBJ1-6
CASSIGTGHQETQYF	TRBV5-8	TRBJ2-5
CATSDLSQVGTDTQYF	TRBV24-1	TRBJ2-3